The entry that follows covers one T cell receptor beta chain sequence. At the DNA level, this CDR3 is encoded by other sequences in the same sample as well. As originally analysed: The authors estimated nucleated cell counts from reference gene primer amplification. Libraries were prepared by immunoSEQ multiplex PCR; TCRdb keeps only in-frame clonotypes and omits some of them. The DNA was the basis for D and trimming; V, J and clone size are from that table. The table lists approximately 190,000 clones, roughly 82% of them singletons. This sample is drawn from a study of blood T cell repertoires in COVID-19. Whole-study context: The United States, Italy and Spain provided the acute and convalescent COVID-19 samples. PBMCs, B-cell-depleted T cells, or T cells provided the cDNA or gDNA that made up the material.

Seattle patient enrollment occurred during active infection, with longitudinal follow-up thereafter. Germline CDR1 is SGHTA and CDR2 is FQGNSA. The CDR3 extends over 14 amino acids. The trim removed 1 base at V and 4 bases at J, leaving 1 base unmatched. The sample comprised peripheral blood. The sequence derives from a woman between 55 and 75 years old with COVID-19, enrolled during active disease. The chain links TRBV7-2 to TRBJ2-1; TRBD2 agrees at 7 bases. The CDR3: CASSLGGGYNEQFF. The CDR3 bases are TGTGCCAGCAGCTTAGGGGGAGGGTACAATGAGCAGTTCTTC.